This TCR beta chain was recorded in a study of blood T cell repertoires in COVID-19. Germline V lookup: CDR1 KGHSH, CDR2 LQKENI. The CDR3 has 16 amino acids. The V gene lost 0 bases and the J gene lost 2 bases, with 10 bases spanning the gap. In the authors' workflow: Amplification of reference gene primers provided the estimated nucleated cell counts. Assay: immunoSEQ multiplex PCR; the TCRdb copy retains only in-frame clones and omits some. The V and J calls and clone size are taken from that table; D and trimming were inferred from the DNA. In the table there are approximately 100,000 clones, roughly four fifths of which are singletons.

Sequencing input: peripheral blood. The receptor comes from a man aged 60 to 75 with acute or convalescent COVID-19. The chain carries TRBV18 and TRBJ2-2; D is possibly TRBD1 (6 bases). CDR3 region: CASSPPGRGNTGELFF. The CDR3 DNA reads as TGTGCCAGCTCACCACCGGGCAGGGGAAACACCGGGGAGCTGTTTTTT.